Sequencing of this TCR beta chain was carried out in a study of cytomegalovirus exposure and HLA in healthy donors. A multiplex PCR was run with 60 Vbeta primers and 13 Jbeta primers. Here immunoSEQ multiplex PCR was the method, and the copy in TCRdb shows in-frame clones only, minus some. The top ten clones hold approximately 1.8% of a sample with roughly 140,000 clones, approximately 70% of them seen once. On this clone itself: No antigen is known for it.

Study-wide findings and caveats: In a later analysis, DRB1 alleles had the most associated TCRs; HLA-C alleles the fewest. The authors listed 180 or so TCR beta chains as cytomegalovirus-associated.

The germline CDR1 and CDR2 sequences are MNHEY and SMNVEV (reference sequence). V lost 3 bases to trimming and J lost 7 bases; unmatched junction nucleotides: 5. The length of the CDR3 is 14 residues. The specimen sequenced was PBMCs. The TCR sequence derives from a woman younger than 45 in good health and CMV-seronegative. The chain employs TRBV27 and TRBJ1-5; the match to TRBD1 covers 8 bases. The CDR3 region has the DNA TGTGCCAGCAGTTTCCGCAGGGGGCCACAGCCCCAGCATTTT. Its translation: CASSFRRGPQPQHF.